A selection of T cell receptor beta chains follows, all from one sample in a study of T cells in Graves' hyperthyroidism and ophthalmopathy. In TCRdb, the multiplex PCR reads were re-called with MiXCR into one record per CDR3 protein. The repertoire holds under 400,000 distinct CDR3 sequences, 18% seen once, with about 16% in the top ten. Sequenced: blood. Receptor source: a woman in her thirties or forties with Graves' ophthalmopathy. Each CDR3 is given with its conserved first and last residue. D genes are given only for firm matches. Clone size is stated in some rows and not others, as once, few, many or a class when expanded.

clone size	D gene	J gene	V gene	CDR3 protein	CDR3 DNA
many	.	TRBJ2-7	TRBV7-2	CASSHRLGSYEQYF	TGTGCCAGCAGCCACAGACTTGGTTCCTACGAGCAGTACTTC
many	.	TRBJ1-2	TRBV29-1	CSVAGGNYGYTF	TGCAGCGTTGCGGGTGGGAACTATGGCTACACCTTC
.	TRBD1	TRBJ2-4	TRBV6-1	CASSEVGTGWSKNIQYF	TGTGCCAGCAGTGAAGTAGGGACAGGGTGGAGCAAAAACATTCAGTACTTC
.	.	TRBJ2-7	TRBV5-1	CASSLLETYEQYF	TGCGCCAGCAGCTTATTGGAGACCTACGAGCAGTACTTC
many	TRBD1	TRBJ1-5	TRBV7-8	CASSLYRGPNQPQHF	TGTGCCAGCAGCTTATACAGGGGGCCTAATCAGCCCCAGCATTTT
many	.	TRBJ2-2	TRBV11-1	CASSLSYGELFF	TGTGCCAGCAGCTTATCTTACGGGGAGCTGTTTTTT
many	.	TRBJ1-1	TRBV11-2	CASSSPTGRQNTEAFF	TGTGCCAGCAGCTCTCCTACAGGGCGACAGAACACTGAAGCTTTCTTT
few	.	TRBJ2-7	TRBV5-1	CASSLSPGRTTVEEYF	TGCGCCAGCAGCTTGAGTCCGGGCCGTACGACCGTCGAGGAGTACTTC
many	.	TRBJ2-7	TRBV20-1	CSARAQGYYEQYF	TGCAGTGCTAGAGCCCAGGGGTACTACGAGCAGTACTTC
many	TRBD1	TRBJ1-1	TRBV11-1	CASSAVGGDRVGTEAFF	TGTGCCAGCAGCGCGGTGGGGGGAGACAGGGTTGGCACTGAAGCTTTCTTT
many	.	TRBJ1-1	TRBV12-3/TRBV12-4	CASSPGPGGTEAFF	TGTGCCAGCAGTCCTGGGCCCGGGGGGACTGAAGCTTTCTTT
many	.	TRBJ2-2	TRBV6-2/TRBV6-3	CASSLPGGRNTGELFF	TGTGCCAGCAGTCTCCCAGGGGGGCGGAACACCGGGGAGCTGTTTTTT
many	TRBD2	TRBJ2-7	TRBV6-2/TRBV6-3	CASSYSTLATSGGTYEQYF	TGTGCCAGCAGTTACTCGACTCTTGCAACTAGCGGGGGAACCTACGAGCAGTACTTC
few	TRBD2	TRBJ2-7	TRBV20-1	CSARRLAGYYEQYF	TGCAGTGCTAGGAGGCTAGCGGGATACTACGAGCAGTACTTC
many	.	TRBJ1-5	TRBV2	CASGRGIRQPQHF	TGTGCCAGCGGACGAGGGATCAGGCAGCCCCAGCATTTT
many	.	TRBJ2-7	TRBV28	CASSLSVGTAGYEQYF	TGTGCCAGCAGTTTATCTGTAGGGACGGCCGGCTACGAGCAGTACTTC
many	.	TRBJ2-5	TRBV20-1	CSARGGGETQYF	TGCAGTGCTAGAGGAGGGGGTGAGACCCAGTACTTC
.	TRBD1	TRBJ2-7	TRBV20-1	CSARDPQQQGSLPNEQYF	TGCAGTGCTAGAGATCCACAACAACAGGGGTCCCTTCCTAACGAGCAGTACTTC
.	.	TRBJ1-1	TRBV28	CASSDPGMRITEAFF	TGTGCCAGCAGCGACCCCGGGATGAGGATCACTGAAGCTTTCTTT
.	.	TRBJ2-7	TRBV12-3/TRBV12-4	CASRNLGDRWEQYF	TGTGCCAGCAGAAATCTGGGCGACAGATGGGAGCAGTACTTC
.	.	TRBJ1-2	TRBV6-2/TRBV6-3	CASSRTAPTF	TGTGCCAGCAGTAGGACCGCTCCCACCTTC
many	.	TRBJ1-1	TRBV3-1	CASSQDPGEAFF	TGTGCCAGCAGCCAAGACCCCGGTGAAGCTTTCTTT
many	.	TRBJ1-5	TRBV6-1	CASTHWGTEPQHF	TGTGCCAGCACCCACTGGGGGACCGAGCCCCAGCATTTT
many	TRBD1	TRBJ2-2	TRBV7-2	CASSPRQGSGELFF	TGTGCCAGCAGCCCCAGACAGGGGTCCGGGGAGCTGTTTTTT
many	TRBD1	TRBJ1-2	TRBV28	CASSLSDRKSYGYTF	TGTGCCAGCAGTTTATCGGACAGGAAGAGCTATGGCTACACCTTC
once	.	TRBJ2-7	TRBV7-2	CASSLAGTHSSYGQYF	TGTGCCAGCAGCTTAGCGGGGACGCACAGTTCCTACGGGCAGTACTTC
.	.	TRBJ2-7	TRBV28	CASSFGVVGREYF	TGTGCCAGCAGTTTTGGCGTGGTGGGCAGAGAGTACTTC
few	TRBD2	TRBJ2-7	TRBV6-1	CASSRAGGVSYEQYF	TGTGCCAGCAGTCGAGCGGGAGGCGTCTCCTACGAGCAGTACTTC
many	.	TRBJ2-7	TRBV29-1	CSVEVLYEQYF	TGCAGCGTTGAAGTTCTCTACGAGCAGTACTTC
many	.	TRBJ1-5	TRBV28	CASTWRRLQIHSNQPQHF	TGTGCCAGCACCTGGCGTCGGCTACAGATACATAGCAATCAGCCCCAGCATTTT
many	TRBD1	TRBJ1-2	TRBV24-1	CATSDPDRVYGYTF	TGTGCCACCAGTGATCCGGACAGGGTCTATGGCTACACCTTC
many	TRBD1	TRBJ1-6	TRBV5-8	CASSLMGQGNSPLHF	TGTGCCAGCAGCTTAATGGGACAGGGGAATTCACCCCTCCACTTT
many	.	TRBJ1-5	TRBV2	CASSERTDDQPQHF	TGTGCCAGCAGTGAAAGGACTGACGATCAGCCCCAGCATTTT
many	.	TRBJ1-2	TRBV6-2/TRBV6-3	CASAGQFNYGYTF	TGTGCCAGTGCCGGACAGTTCAACTATGGCTACACCTTC
many	TRBD2	TRBJ2-7	TRBV6-5	CASSYGGVGEQYF	TGTGCCAGCAGTTACGGGGGGGTGGGCGAGCAGTACTTC
few	TRBD1	TRBJ2-5	TRBV9	CASSVSVTGTQETQYF	TGTGCCAGCAGCGTATCCGTGACAGGGACCCAAGAGACCCAGTACTTC
many	.	TRBJ2-1	TRBV4-1	CASSLVQGPEQFF	TGCGCCAGCAGCCTAGTACAGGGTCCTGAGCAGTTCTTC
many	.	TRBJ2-2	TRBV28	CASSLLAGELFF	TGTGCCAGCAGTTTACTAGCCGGGGAGCTGTTTTTT
.	.	TRBJ1-1	TRBV30	CAWSTGRSEAFF	TGTGCCTGGAGTACGGGGCGTTCTGAAGCTTTCTTT
.	.	TRBJ2-5	TRBV6-1	CASSETPTEQETQYF	TGTGCCAGCAGTGAAACCCCGACAGAACAAGAGACCCAGTACTTC
many	TRBD1	TRBJ1-6	TRBV6-1	CASLTDRGSPLHF	TGTGCCAGCCTTACAGACAGGGGTTCACCCCTCCACTTT
many	.	TRBJ1-1	TRBV15	CATSRDSPRNTEAFF	TGTGCCACCAGCAGAGATAGTCCCAGGAACACTGAAGCTTTCTTT
many	TRBD1	TRBJ2-7	TRBV27	CASSFTMGTAGRYF	TGTGCCAGCAGTTTCACCATGGGGACAGCCGGCAGGTACTTC
many	TRBD1	TRBJ2-3	TRBV6-2/TRBV6-3	CASSYGTGSTDTQYF	TGTGCCAGCAGTTACGGGACAGGGAGCACAGATACGCAGTATTTT
many	TRBD2	TRBJ2-7	TRBV7-8	CASSLRGGRPTEQYF	TGTGCCAGCAGCTTGCGCGGGGGACGGCCAACCGAGCAGTACTTC
many	TRBD2	TRBJ2-5	TRBV4-3	CASSQREGQETQYF	TGCGCCAGCAGCCAAAGGGAGGGGCAAGAGACCCAGTACTTC
many	.	TRBJ1-1	TRBV13	CASSPRIAEAFF	TGTGCCAGCAGCCCCCGAATTGCTGAAGCTTTCTTT
few	TRBD2	TRBJ2-5	TRBV19	CASSVLAGGSYETQYF	TGTGCCAGTAGTGTACTAGCGGGAGGTTCGTACGAGACCCAGTACTTC
many	TRBD2	TRBJ2-2	TRBV6-2/TRBV6-3	CASSYGVAGPPTGELFF	TGTGCCAGCAGTTACGGGGTAGCGGGGCCACCTACCGGGGAGCTGTTTTTT
.	.	TRBJ1-1	TRBV5-1	CASKAGGNTEAFF	TGCGCCAGCAAAGCGGGGGGGAACACTGAAGCTTTCTTT
many	TRBD2	TRBJ2-7	TRBV12-5	CASGLVAGGRYEQYF	TGTGCTAGTGGTTTGGTAGCGGGAGGACGTTACGAGCAGTACTTC
many	.	TRBJ1-2	TRBV5-5	CASSYDSFYGYTF	TGTGCCAGCAGTTACGACAGTTTCTATGGCTACACCTTC
once	.	TRBJ2-7	TRBV10-1	CASSDTQSWGCTYEQYF	TGCGCCAGCAGTGACACCCAAAGTTGGGGTTGTACCTACGAGCAGTACTTC
.	.	TRBJ2-7	TRBV6-5	CASSYSYGLYEQYF	TGTGCCAGCAGTTACTCCTACGGACTTTACGAGCAGTACTTC
many	.	TRBJ2-4	TRBV28	CASSGTTNLDIQYF	TGTGCCAGCAGTGGGACAACGAACCTGGACATTCAGTACTTC
many	.	TRBJ1-5	TRBV7-8	CASSLGTTIRPPNQPQHF	TGTGCCAGCAGCTTGGGGACAACCATCCGTCCTCCTAATCAGCCCCAGCATTTT
many	TRBD1	TRBJ1-2	TRBV27	CASSTGTGSLFGYTF	TGTGCCAGCAGTACGGGGACAGGGAGTCTTTTTGGCTACACCTTC
.	.	TRBJ2-5	TRBV15	CATSGAGQETQYF	TGTGCCACCAGCGGGGCGGGACAAGAGACCCAGTACTTC
once	TRBD2	TRBJ2-5	TRBV12-3/TRBV12-4	CASSALASGSETQYF	TGTGCCAGCAGTGCGTTGGCTAGCGGGAGTGAGACCCAGTACTTC